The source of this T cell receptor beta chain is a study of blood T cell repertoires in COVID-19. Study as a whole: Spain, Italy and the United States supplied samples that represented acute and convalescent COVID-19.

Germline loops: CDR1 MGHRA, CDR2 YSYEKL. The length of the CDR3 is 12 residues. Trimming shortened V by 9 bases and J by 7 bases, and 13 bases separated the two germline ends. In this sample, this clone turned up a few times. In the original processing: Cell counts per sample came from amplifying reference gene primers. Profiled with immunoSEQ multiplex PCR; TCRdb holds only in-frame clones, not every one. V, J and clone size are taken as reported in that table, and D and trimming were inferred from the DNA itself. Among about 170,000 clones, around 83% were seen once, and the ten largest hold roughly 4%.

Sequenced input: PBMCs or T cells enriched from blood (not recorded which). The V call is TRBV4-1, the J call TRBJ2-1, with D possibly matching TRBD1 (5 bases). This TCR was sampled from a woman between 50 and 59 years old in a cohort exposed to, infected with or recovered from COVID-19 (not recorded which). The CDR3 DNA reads TGCGCCAGAAGGGGTAAGTTAAATGAGCAGTTCTTC. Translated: CARRGKLNEQFF.